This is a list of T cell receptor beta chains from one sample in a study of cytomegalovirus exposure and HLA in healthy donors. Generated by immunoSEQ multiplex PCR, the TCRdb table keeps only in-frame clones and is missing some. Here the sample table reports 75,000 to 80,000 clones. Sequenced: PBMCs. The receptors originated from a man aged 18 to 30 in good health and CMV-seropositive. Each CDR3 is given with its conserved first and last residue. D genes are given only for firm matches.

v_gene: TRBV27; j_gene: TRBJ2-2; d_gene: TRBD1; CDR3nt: TGTGCCAGCAGTTCCCCGGGACAGGGGTCGGGCGGGGAGCTGTTTTTT; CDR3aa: CASSSPGQGSGGELFF
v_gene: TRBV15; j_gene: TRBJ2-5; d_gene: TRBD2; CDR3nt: TGTGCCACCAGCAGGGGTCGACGGCTAGCGGGAACCCAAGAGACCCAGTACTTC; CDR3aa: CATSRGRRLAGTQETQYF
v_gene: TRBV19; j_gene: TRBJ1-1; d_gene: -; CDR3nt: TGTGCCAGTATGAGACAGATGAACACTGAAGCTTTCTTT; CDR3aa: CASMRQMNTEAFF
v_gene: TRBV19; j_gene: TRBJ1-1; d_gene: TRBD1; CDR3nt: TGTGCCAGTAGTACTACGACAGGGTTGAACACTGAAGCTTTCTTT; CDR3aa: CASSTTTGLNTEAFF
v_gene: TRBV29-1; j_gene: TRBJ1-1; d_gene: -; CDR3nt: TGCAGCGTTTTTTCACCGGGACAAGAAGCTTTCTTT; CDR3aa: CSVFSPGQEAFF
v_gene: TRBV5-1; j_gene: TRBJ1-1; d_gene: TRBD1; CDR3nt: TGCGCCAGCGGAATTCAACAGGGGATGGGGAACACTGAAGCTTTCTTT; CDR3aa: CASGIQQGMGNTEAFF
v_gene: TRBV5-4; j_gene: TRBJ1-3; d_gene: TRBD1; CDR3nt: TGTGCCAGCAGCTTCCCTGGGACAGGGGGATACGGAAACACCATATATTTT; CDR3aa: CASSFPGTGGYGNTIYF
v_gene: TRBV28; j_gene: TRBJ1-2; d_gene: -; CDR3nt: TGTGCCAGCAGTTTGGCCAGGTTGGTTGGCTACACCTTC; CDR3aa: CASSLARLVGYTF
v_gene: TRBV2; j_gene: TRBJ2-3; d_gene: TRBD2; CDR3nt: TGTGCCACAAAGCCGACTAGCGGGATTGGTACGCAGTATTTT; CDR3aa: CATKPTSGIGTQYF
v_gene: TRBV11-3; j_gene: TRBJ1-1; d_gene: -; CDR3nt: TGTGCCAGCAGCTTAATTCTCTCCTCTGAAGCTTTCTTT; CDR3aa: CASSLILSSEAFF
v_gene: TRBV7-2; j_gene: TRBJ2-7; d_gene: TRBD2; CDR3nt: TGTGCCAGCAGCTGGGAGGGCCTCTACGAGCAGTACTTC; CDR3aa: CASSWEGLYEQYF
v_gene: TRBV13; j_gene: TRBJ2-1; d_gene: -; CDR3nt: TGTGCCAGCAGCTTATCGCCTAGCTCCTACAATGAGCAGTTCTTC; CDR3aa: CASSLSPSSYNEQFF
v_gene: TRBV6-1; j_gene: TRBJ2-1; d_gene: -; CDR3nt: TGTGCCAGCAGTGGGCTGGGGGGCTCCTACAATGAGCAGTTCTTC; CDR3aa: CASSGLGGSYNEQFF
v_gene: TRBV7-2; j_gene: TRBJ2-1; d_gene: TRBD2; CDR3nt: TGTGCCAGCAGCTTGTACACTAGCGGCTACAATGAGCAGTTCTTC; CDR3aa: CASSLYTSGYNEQFF
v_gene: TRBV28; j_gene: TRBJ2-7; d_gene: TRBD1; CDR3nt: TGTGCCAGCAGTTTCTCGGACAGGGCCTACGAGCAGTACTTC; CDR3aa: CASSFSDRAYEQYF
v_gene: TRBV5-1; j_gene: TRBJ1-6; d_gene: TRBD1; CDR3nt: TGCGCCAGCAGCTTGGGAAACAGGGGGAGTAATTCACCCCTCCACTTT; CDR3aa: CASSLGNRGSNSPLHF
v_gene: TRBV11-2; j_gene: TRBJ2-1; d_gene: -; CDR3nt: TGTGCCAGCAACCCCGGGAACGGAATCAGCTCCTACAATGAGCAGTTCTTC; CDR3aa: CASNPGNGISSYNEQFF
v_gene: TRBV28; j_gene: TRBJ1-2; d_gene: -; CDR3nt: TGTGCCAGCAGTTTGGAGCAGACTCTTAGCTATGGCTACACCTTC; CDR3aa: CASSLEQTLSYGYTF
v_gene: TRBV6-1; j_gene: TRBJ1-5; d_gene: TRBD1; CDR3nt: TGTGCCAGCAGTGAAGCGACAGGGTTAAATCAGCCCCAGCATTTT; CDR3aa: CASSEATGLNQPQHF
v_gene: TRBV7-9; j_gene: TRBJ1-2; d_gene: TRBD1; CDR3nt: TGTGCCAGCAGCCAAGTTGGGACAGCCGCTGCGAGCACCTTC; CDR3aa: CASSQVGTAAASTF
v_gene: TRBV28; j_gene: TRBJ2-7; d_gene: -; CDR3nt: TGTGCCAGCAGACAGGCGGTCTACGAGCAGTACTTC; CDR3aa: CASRQAVYEQYF
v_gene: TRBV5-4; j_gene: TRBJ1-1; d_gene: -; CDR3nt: TGTGCCAGCAGCCCTGAGTGGGGGGACACTGAAGCTTTCTTT; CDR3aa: CASSPEWGDTEAFF
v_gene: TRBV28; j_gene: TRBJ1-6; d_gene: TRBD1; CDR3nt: TGTGCCAGCAGTTTAGGACAGGAACATTCACCCCTCCACTTT; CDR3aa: CASSLGQEHSPLHF
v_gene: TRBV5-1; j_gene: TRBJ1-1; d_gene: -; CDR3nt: TGCGCCAGCAATAAGGGGCTGAACACTGAAGCTTTCTTT; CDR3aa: CASNKGLNTEAFF
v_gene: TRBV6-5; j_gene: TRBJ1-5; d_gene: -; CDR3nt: TGTGCCAGCAGTTACTCTTGGGGGCGAGGCAATCAGCCCCAGCATTTT; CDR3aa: CASSYSWGRGNQPQHF
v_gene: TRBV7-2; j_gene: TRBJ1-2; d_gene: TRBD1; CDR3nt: TGTGCCAGCAGCTTAGTTGAGGGGGCGCGTGGCTACACCTTC; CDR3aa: CASSLVEGARGYTF
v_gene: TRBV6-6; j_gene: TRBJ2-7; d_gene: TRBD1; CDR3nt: TGTGCCAGCAGTTACTCAGGGGGCCACGAGCAGTACTTC; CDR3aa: CASSYSGGHEQYF
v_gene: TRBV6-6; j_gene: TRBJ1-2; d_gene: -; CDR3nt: TGTGCCAGCAGTTACCCCGCTACCTCCTACACCTTC; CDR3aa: CASSYPATSYTF
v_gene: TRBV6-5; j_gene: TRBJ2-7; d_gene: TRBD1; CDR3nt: TGTGCCAGCAGTTACCAAGGACAGGGGATCTACGAGCAGTACTTC; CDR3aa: CASSYQGQGIYEQYF
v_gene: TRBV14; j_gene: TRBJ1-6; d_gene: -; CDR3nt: TGTGCCAGCAGGGCAGGGATCATCGATAATTCACCCCTCCACTTT; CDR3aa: CASRAGIIDNSPLHF
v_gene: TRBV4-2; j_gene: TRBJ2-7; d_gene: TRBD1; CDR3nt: TGTGCCAGCAGTCCCCAGGGACAGACTTTTTACGAGCAGTACTTC; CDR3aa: CASSPQGQTFYEQYF
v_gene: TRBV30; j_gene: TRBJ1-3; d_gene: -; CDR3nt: TGTGCCTGGGGCAAGGACTTCGCTGGAAACACCATATATTTT; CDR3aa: CAWGKDFAGNTIYF
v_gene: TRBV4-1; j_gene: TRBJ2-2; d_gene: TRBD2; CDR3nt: TGCGCCAGCAGCCAAGATCGCGGCGGGAGGGTTGGGGAGCTGTTTTTT; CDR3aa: CASSQDRGGRVGELFF
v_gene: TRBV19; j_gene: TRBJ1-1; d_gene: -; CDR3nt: TGTGCCAGTAGTATTGTCACTCCTAACACTGAAGCTTTCTTT; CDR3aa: CASSIVTPNTEAFF
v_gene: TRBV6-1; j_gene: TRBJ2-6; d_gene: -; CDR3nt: TGCGCCAGCAGTGAGGGGGGCTCTGGGGCCAACGTCCTGACTTTC; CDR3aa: CASSEGGSGANVLTF
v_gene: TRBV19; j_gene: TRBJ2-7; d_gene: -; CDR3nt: TGTGCCAGTAGTATCACAGGGTACTCCTACGAGCAGTACTTC; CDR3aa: CASSITGYSYEQYF
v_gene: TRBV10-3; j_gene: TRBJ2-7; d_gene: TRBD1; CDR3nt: TGTGCCATCAGTGAGTCGGGGGACAGGAGCTACGAGCAGTACTTC; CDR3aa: CAISESGDRSYEQYF
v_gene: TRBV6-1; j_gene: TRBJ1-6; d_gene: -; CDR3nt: TGTGCCAGCAGTGAAAGGTCAAGGCCCAGGGAAATTTATTCACCCCTCCACTTT; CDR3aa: CASSERSRPREIYSPLHF
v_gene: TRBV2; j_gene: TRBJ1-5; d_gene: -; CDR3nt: TGTGCCAGCAACCGGGACAAGGATCAGCCCCAGCATTTT; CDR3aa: CASNRDKDQPQHF
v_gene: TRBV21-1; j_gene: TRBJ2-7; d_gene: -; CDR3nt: TGTGCCAGCAGCACCCGGGGACTAGCGGGAGACTACGAGCAGTACTTC; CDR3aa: CASSTRGLAGDYEQYF
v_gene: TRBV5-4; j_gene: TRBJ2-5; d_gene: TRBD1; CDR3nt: TGTGCCAGCAGCTTGGCGGCAGGGGGTTACCAAGAGACCCAGTACTTC; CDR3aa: CASSLAAGGYQETQYF
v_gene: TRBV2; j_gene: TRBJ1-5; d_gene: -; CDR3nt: TGTGCCAGCAGTTCGTTCGCAGGGCGAAATCAGCCCCAGCATTTT; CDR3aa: CASSSFAGRNQPQHF
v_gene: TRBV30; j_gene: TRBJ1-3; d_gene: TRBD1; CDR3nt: TGTGCCTGGATCCCGGGACAGCTTTACCCAATCTCTGGAAACACCATATATTTT; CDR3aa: CAWIPGQLYPISGNTIYF
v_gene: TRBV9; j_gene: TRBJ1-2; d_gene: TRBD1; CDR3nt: TGTGCCAGCAGCGTAGCTACAGGGGCTGGTTATGGCTACACCTTC; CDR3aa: CASSVATGAGYGYTF
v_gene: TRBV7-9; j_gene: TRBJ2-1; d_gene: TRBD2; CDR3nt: TGTGCCAGCAGCTTGACTAGCGGGCTAAACAATGAGCAGTTCTTC; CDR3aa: CASSLTSGLNNEQFF